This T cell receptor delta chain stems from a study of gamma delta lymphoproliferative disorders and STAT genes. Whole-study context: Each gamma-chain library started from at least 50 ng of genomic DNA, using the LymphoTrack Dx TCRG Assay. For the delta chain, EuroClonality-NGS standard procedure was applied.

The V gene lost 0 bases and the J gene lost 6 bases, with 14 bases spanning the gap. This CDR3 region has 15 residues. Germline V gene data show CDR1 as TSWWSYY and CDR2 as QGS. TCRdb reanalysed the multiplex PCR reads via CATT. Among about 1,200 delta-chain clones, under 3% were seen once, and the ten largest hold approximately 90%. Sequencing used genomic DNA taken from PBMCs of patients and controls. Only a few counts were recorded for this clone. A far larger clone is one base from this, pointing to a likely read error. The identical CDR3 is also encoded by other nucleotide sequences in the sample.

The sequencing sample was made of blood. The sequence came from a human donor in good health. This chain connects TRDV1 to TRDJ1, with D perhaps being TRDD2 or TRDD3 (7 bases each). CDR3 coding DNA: TGTGCTCTTGGGGAACTTTCCTACTGGGGAAATAAACTCATCTTT. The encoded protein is CALGELSYWGNKLIF.